This T cell receptor beta chain was recovered during a study of Graves' ophthalmopathy and Graves' hyperthyroidism. Investigators amplified TCR beta CDR3 regions from RNA transcripts. First-round RT-PCR with HTBI primers preceded a second-round multiplex PCR. TCRdb recomputed calls from the multiplex PCR reads with MiXCR, one row per CDR3 protein. The top ten hold approximately 4.1% of the sample, which has 500,000 to 600,000 distinct CDR3 sequences, roughly 39% seen once. Study conclusions and caveats: Discriminating ophthalmopathy from stable hyperthyroidism, a 13-signature model attained a sensitivity of over 85% and a specificity of almost 83%. Blood also carried most expanded thyroid clonotypes exceeding 0.001 frequency.

Hyperthyroidism cases were recent diagnoses of under 2 months' duration in people aged 18 to 65. Other autoimmune diseases, uncontrolled infections, pregnancy or lactation excluded patients from enrollment. This clonotype was seen repeatedly, ten times or more. Its antigen is currently unknown. The sample consisted of peripheral blood or thyroid tissue (not recorded which). The TCR originated in an adult man with Graves' hyperthyroidism.

CDR3 sequence: CSVWTGDTEAFF. Written as DNA, the CDR3 is TGCAGCGTTTGGACAGGGGACACTGAAGCTTTCTTT. J is TRBJ1-1 and V is TRBV29-1; 9 bases are a match to TRBD1. The germline V gene encodes CDR1 SQVTM and CDR2 ANQGSEA. Losses at the gene ends were 5 bases for V and 3 bases for J; bases not matched to a gene: 1. The CDR3 consists of 12 residues.